This record looks at one T cell receptor beta chain sequence and its context. This entry belongs to a study of blood T cell repertoires in COVID-19. Overall study: Acute and convalescent COVID-19 specimens originated in the United States, Italy and Spain. The analysed material was cDNA or gDNA that came from T cells, B-cell-depleted T cells, or PBMCs.

Germline-derived CDR1 and CDR2 are SQVTM and ANQGSEA. V was trimmed by 4 bases and J by 8 bases, leaving 5 bases between them. The CDR3 runs to 10 residues. In the study's own analysis: It was from reference gene primer amplification that nucleated cell counts were estimated. Some clones are missing from TCRdb's copy, which holds only in-frame ones; the method was immunoSEQ multiplex PCR. V and J calls and clone size are as listed in that table; D and trimming were resolved from the DNA. The repertoire includes 200,000 to 250,000 clones, 80% to 90% of them detected once, and about 6% sits in the top ten.

This chain uses TRBV29-1 with TRBJ1-4; D uncertain. The TCR originated in a man in his sixties who had recovered from COVID-19. The sample taken for sequencing was peripheral blood. The CDR3 region has the DNA TGCAGCGTTGCGGGGGAAAAACTGTTTTTT. Amino acids: CSVAGEKLFF.